These T cell receptor beta chains were read from a single sample in a study of blood T cell repertoires in COVID-19. Only in-frame clones appear in the TCRdb table, and some are missing; sequencing was by immunoSEQ multiplex PCR. The data contain about 470,000 clones, about nine tenths of them singletons. Input material: PBMCs or T cells enriched from blood (not recorded which). The source of these receptors is a woman between 18 and 29 years old who had recovered from COVID-19. Both conserved end residues are part of each CDR3. The D gene is left open where the match is weak. Clone size appears in some rows only: once, few, many, or a class for an expanded clone.

TRBJ1-3 | 17 | - | - | TRBV7-2 | TGTGCCAGCAGCTTAGCCGGGGGGACTGAGGCTGGAAACACCATATATTTT | CASSLAGGTEAGNTIYF
TRBJ2-1 | 15 | TRBD1 | - | TRBV6-5 | TGTGCCAGCAGTCCCAAAGGACAGGCCTACAATGAGCAGTTCTTC | CASSPKGQAYNEQFF
TRBJ1-1 | 11 | - | - | TRBV7-2 | TGTGCCGAAGGGGGAAACACTGAAGCTTTCTTT | CAEGGNTEAFF
TRBJ1-1 | 14 | - | - | TRBV28 | TGTGCCGCAAGTACACTCCCCGGGGACACTGAAGCTTTCTTT | CAASTLPGDTEAFF
TRBJ1-2 | 13 | TRBD1 | - | TRBV5-4 | TGTGCCAGCACCCGACAGGGGTTCTATGGCTACACCTTC | CASTRQGFYGYTF
TRBJ1-2 | 14 | TRBD1 | - | TRBV28 | TGTGCCAGCACAACCGACAGGGGGCCTGGCGGCTACACCTTC | CASTTDRGPGGYTF
TRBJ1-5 | 16 | TRBD1 | - | TRBV12-5 | TGTGCTAGTGGTGTATCTGAAGACAGGGGGCCTCAGCCCCAGCATTTT | CASGVSEDRGPQPQHF
TRBJ2-7 | 14 | - | once | TRBV28 | TGTGCCAGCAGTTCCCTAGCGCTTTCCTACGAGCAGTACTTC | CASSSLALSYEQYF
TRBJ1-2 | 18 | TRBD1 | - | TRBV7-2 | TGTGCCAGCAGCTTAGCGACCCCGGCCGGGACAGCTTTGGATGGCTACACCTTC | CASSLATPAGTALDGYTF
TRBJ1-1 | 14 | - | - | TRBV3-1/TRBV3-2 | TGTGCCAGCAGCCTGGACCCGGGGGGCACTGAAGCTTTCTTT | CASSLDPGGTEAFF
TRBJ2-3 | 17 | - | - | TRBV19 | TGTGCCAGTAAGGGGAGTGCGTGGACAGGCCGGGGGGATACGCAGTATTTT | CASKGSAWTGRGDTQYF
TRBJ2-3 | 15 | TRBD1 | - | TRBV28 | TGTGCCAGCAGGGAGCAGGGGGCGCCCACAGATACGCAGTATTTT | CASREQGAPTDTQYF
TRBJ2-2 | 15 | TRBD1 | - | TRBV2 | TGTGCCAGCAGTCGGGACAGACCGAACACCGGGGAGCTGTTTTTT | CASSRDRPNTGELFF
TRBJ1-5 | 14 | - | - | TRBV9 | TGTGCCAGCAGCGTAGGAGAGAAATATCAGCCCCAGCATTTT | CASSVGEKYQPQHF
TRBJ2-3 | 14 | - | - | TRBV4-2 | TGTGCCAGCAGCCAAGTGGGGCTAGCGGATACGCAGTATTTT | CASSQVGLADTQYF
TRBJ2-1 | 15 | - | once | TRBV6-5 | TGTGCCAGCACTACAGGGCTCAGCTCCTACAATGAGCAGTTCTTC | CASTTGLSSYNEQFF
TRBJ1-6 | 14 | - | - | TRBV6-5 | TGTGCCAGCAGTCCCCTAGGAGGGGATTCACCCCTCCACTTT | CASSPLGGDSPLHF
TRBJ2-3 | 15 | - | - | TRBV13 | TGTGCCAGCAGCCTCGGCGGCAGACGCACAGATACGCAGTATTTT | CASSLGGRRTDTQYF
TRBJ1-5 | 19 | TRBD1 | - | TRBV3-1/TRBV3-2 | TGTGCCAGCAGCCCAGGGGGCGGGACAGGGGGAATTAGCAATCAGCCCCAGCATTTT | CASSPGGGTGGISNQPQHF
TRBJ1-6 | 13 | TRBD1 | - | TRBV29-1 | TGCAGCGCCCGGACAGGACTGGATTCACCCCTCCACTTT | CSARTGLDSPLHF
TRBJ2-7 | 13 | - | - | TRBV15 | TGTGCCACCAGCAGAGATGAGGTCGGCGAGCAGTACTTC | CATSRDEVGEQYF
TRBJ1-2 | 17 | TRBD1 | few | TRBV30 | TGTGCCTGGGGCGGCCGGGCTGGACAGGGAACCTACTATGGCTACACCTTC | CAWGGRAGQGTYYGYTF
TRBJ2-7 | 15 | - | - | TRBV3-1/TRBV3-2 | TGTGCCAGCAGCCAAGGTCCAGGGCCCTCCTACGAGCAGTACTTC | CASSQGPGPSYEQYF
TRBJ1-1 | 13 | TRBD1 | once | TRBV18 | TGTGCCAGCTCCTCGGACAGGTTGGCAAAAGCTTTCTTT | CASSSDRLAKAFF
TRBJ1-1 | 14 | - | - | TRBV7-7 | TGTGCCAGCAGCGCTACACGGGGAGACACTGAAGCTTTCTTT | CASSATRGDTEAFF
TRBJ1-1 | 13 | - | - | TRBV12-3/TRBV12-4 | TGTGCCAGCAGTTTTAGCCAGAACACTGAAGCTTTCTTT | CASSFSQNTEAFF
TRBJ1-2 | 14 | - | - | TRBV6-4 | TGTGCCAGCAGTGACTCACCCAGGGACTATGGCTACACCTTC | CASSDSPRDYGYTF
TRBJ1-2 | 15 | - | - | TRBV5-4 | TGTGCCAGCAGCTTGGAAGGGGATGGAAACTATGGCTACACCTTC | CASSLEGDGNYGYTF
TRBJ1-1 | 15 | TRBD1 | - | TRBV7-3 | TGTGCCAGCAGCCCCGGGACAGGGTCCCCCACTGAAGCTTTCTTT | CASSPGTGSPTEAFF
TRBJ2-7 | 16 | - | once | TRBV6-6 | TGTGCCAGCAGTTACGCTCCGGGACTTGGACTATACGAGCAGTACTTC | CASSYAPGLGLYEQYF
TRBJ2-7 | 18 | TRBD2 | - | TRBV28 | TGTGCCAGCAGTTTAAATCTCGTAGCGGGGGGCCACTCCTACGAGCAGTACTTC | CASSLNLVAGGHSYEQYF
TRBJ2-5 | 17 | TRBD2 | - | TRBV30 | TGTGCCCGATCTTCCGGGACTAGCGGGGGGGCCATGAAGACCCAGTACTTC | CARSSGTSGGAMKTQYF
TRBJ2-2 | 16 | TRBD2 | - | TRBV11-3 | TGTGCCAGCAGCCCGGGAGGGGGGGAGAACACCGGGGAGCTGTTTTTT | CASSPGGGENTGELFF